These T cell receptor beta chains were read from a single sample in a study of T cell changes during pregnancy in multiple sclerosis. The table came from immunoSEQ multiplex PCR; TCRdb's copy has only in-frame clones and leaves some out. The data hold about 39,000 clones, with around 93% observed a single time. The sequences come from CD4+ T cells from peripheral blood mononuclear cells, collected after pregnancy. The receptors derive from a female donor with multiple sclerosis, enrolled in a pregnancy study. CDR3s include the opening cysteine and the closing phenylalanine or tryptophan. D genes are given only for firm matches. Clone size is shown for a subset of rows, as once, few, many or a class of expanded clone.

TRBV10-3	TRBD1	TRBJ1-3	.	TGTGCCATCAGTGAGTCCACAGGGGGCTTTGGAAACACCATATATTTT	CAISESTGGFGNTIYF
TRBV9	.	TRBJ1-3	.	TGTGCCAGCAGCGTAGGCGAAGCCGCTGGAAACACCATATATTTT	CASSVGEAAGNTIYF
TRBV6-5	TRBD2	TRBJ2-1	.	TGTGCCAGCAGTTACTTATTAGCGGGGGGCAATGAGCAGTTCTTC	CASSYLLAGGNEQFF
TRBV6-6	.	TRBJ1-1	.	TGTGCCAGCAGAATCAGGGGCGGAAACACTGAAGCTTTCTTT	CASRIRGGNTEAFF
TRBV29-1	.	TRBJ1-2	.	TGCAGCTACCGGACAATAAACTATGGCTACACCTTC	CSYRTINYGYTF
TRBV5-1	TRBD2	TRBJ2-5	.	TGCGCCAGCAGCCCTGGGACTAGCGGCTACCAAGAGACCCAGTACTTC	CASSPGTSGYQETQYF
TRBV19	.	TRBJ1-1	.	TGTGCCAGTAGCCAGGGTGAAGCTTTCTTT	CASSQGEAFF
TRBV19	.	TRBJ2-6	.	TGTGCCAGTAGTATAGGTCGCAGCTCTGGGGCCAACGTCCTGACTTTC	CASSIGRSSGANVLTF
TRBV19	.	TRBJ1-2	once	TGTGCCAGGGCCCGGGGGGATGGCTACACCTTC	CARARGDGYTF
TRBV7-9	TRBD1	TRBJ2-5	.	TGTGCCAGCAACATGGGGACAGGGTCAGCCGAAGAGACCCAGTACTTC	CASNMGTGSAEETQYF
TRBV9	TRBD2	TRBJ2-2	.	TGTGCCAGCAGCGTAGCCCCAAAGACCCTAGCGGGGGGGCTCGGGGAGCTGTTTTTT	CASSVAPKTLAGGLGELFF